This TCR beta chain was recorded in a study of blood T cells in healthy people across ages. The authors ran a second PCR of about 7 to 11 cycles using a sample-barcoded 5' primer and a J-beta primer mix. TCRdb redid the calling of the 5' RACE reads with MiXCR, one entry per CDR3 protein. The table records roughly 860,000 distinct CDR3 sequences, about 59% of them present only once. The CDR3 spans 16 residues. J was trimmed by 4 bases and V by 0 bases; bases with no gene match: 10. CDR1 is SGHKS, CDR2 YYEKEE, per germline (reference sequence). The receptor was isolated from a man aged 30 to 45 in good health. What was sequenced was blood. This chain uses TRBV5-5 with TRBJ2-7; 7 bases match TRBD1. The CDR3 here is CASSLDAGTDRYEQYF. In nucleotides, the CDR3 is TGTGCCAGCAGCTTGGATGCCGGGACAGATCGTTACGAGCAGTACTTC. Variable domain in full (rest from reference TRBV5-5 and TRBJ2-7): DAGVTQSPTHLIKTRGQQVTLRCSPISGHKSVSWYQQVLGQGPQFIFQYYEKEERGRGNFPDRFSARQFPNYSSELNVNALLLGDSALYLCASSLDAGTDRYEQYFGPGTRLTVT.